The 18 T cell receptor beta chains listed next were all sequenced from one sample in a study of beta chain features in type 1 diabetes. Study outcomes and limitations: TCRB CDR3s from Type 1 diabetes patients were moderately but significantly shorter in all four CD4+ subsets.

No antigens are known for them. All of the isolated RNA was reverse transcribed, so expressed TCRB transcripts were sequenced. Profiled with immunoSEQ multiplex PCR; TCRdb holds only in-frame clones, not every one. The sample has hundreds of thousands of clones, 11% to 15% seen once; the top ten hold nearly 0.04%. The source material was naive CD4+ T cells from blood. The receptors shown here come from a man aged 18 to 30 with type 1 diabetes.

This clone turned up a few times. V is TRBV29-1 and J is TRBJ1-1; D is perhaps TRBD1 (6 bases). CDR3 length equals 13 residues. Germline CDR1 SQVTM, CDR2 ANQGSEA. V was trimmed by 7 bases and J by 4 bases, leaving 16 bases between them. CDR3 in amino acids: CSADGGAGTEAFF. As DNA, the CDR3 is TGCAGCGCTGACGGGGGCGCAGGCACTGAAGCTTTCTTT.

The V gene is TRBV18, the J gene TRBJ2-7; a weak D match, TRBD2 (6 bases). The CDR3 sequence is 15 residues long. Deletions cut 6 bases from V and 3 bases from J, with 18 bases between. Germline assignment: CDR1 KGHSH and CDR2 LQKENI. The CDR3 region has the DNA TGTGCCAGCTCCCCGACGGGCGGGGCTTACTACGAGCAGTACTTC. It yields the protein CASSPTGGAYYEQYF.

V gene TRBV29-1 combines with J gene TRBJ1-1; 7 nucleotides match TRBD1. The V gene end was trimmed by 7 bases and the J gene end by 1 base; junction bases not matched to a gene: 3. The germline CDR1 and CDR2 sequences are SQVTM and ANQGSEA. The CDR3 runs to 12 residues. CDR3 amino acids: CSGGTANTEAFF. The CDR3 DNA reads as TGCAGCGGGGGGACAGCGAACACTGAAGCTTTCTTT.

This clone has a handful of counts. The CDR3: CASSPQQGDTEAFF. CDR3 nucleotide sequence: TGTGCCAGCAGCCCACAGCAGGGGGACACTGAAGCTTTCTTT. This chain uses TRBV7-9 with TRBJ1-1; TRBD1 agrees at 7 bases. This CDR3 is 14 amino acids long. Germline V gene data show CDR1 as SEHNR and CDR2 as FQNEAQ (reference sequence). Trimming removed 5 bases from V and 3 bases from J; junction bases left unmatched: 6.

The chain joins TRBV4-3 to TRBJ1-1, with 9 nucleotides matching TRBD1. The CDR3 extends over 16 amino acids. Germline CDR1 is LGHNA and CDR2 is YSLEER. Unmatched junction bases numbered 11, after V lost 4 bases and J lost 5 bases. CDR3 DNA sequence: TGCGCCAGCAGCCCGGGACAGGGCCGGGCGAATACTGAAGCTTTCTTT. Translated, it gives CASSPGQGRANTEAFF.

This chain joins TRBV9 and TRBJ2-1; 11 bases line up with TRBD1. J was trimmed by 3 bases and V by 4 bases; bases with no gene match: 9. CDR1 and CDR2 (germline): SGDLS, YYNGEE. The CDR3 has 17 amino acids. The CDR3 protein is CASSQASDRGLYNEQFF. In nucleotides, the CDR3 is TGTGCCAGCAGCCAAGCATCGGACAGGGGGCTCTACAATGAGCAGTTCTTC.

This clone was seen a few times. V and J are TRBV29-1 and TRBJ2-5; TRBD2 matches 10 bases. The length of the CDR3 is 13 residues. V gave up 4 bases and J gave up 5 bases; unmatched junction bases: 4. CDR1 SQVTM and CDR2 ANQGSEA come from the germline V gene. The CDR3 region is CSVVLAGVETQYF. DNA of the CDR3: TGCAGCGTTGTTCTAGCGGGGGTGGAGACCCAGTACTTC.

This chain links TRBV7-6 with TRBJ1-6, with TRBD1 matching over 9 bases. There are 15 residues in the CDR3. Per the germline V gene, CDR1 is SGHVS and CDR2 is FNYEAQ. With V trimmed by 7 bases and J by 10 bases, 11 bases remained unmatched. CDR3 sequence: CASTLTGTGNSPLHF. CDR3 nucleotide sequence: TGTGCCAGCACCCTAACCGGGACAGGGAACTCACCCCTCCACTTT.

The table lists this clone with a few counts. The J gene is TRBJ2-7, the V gene TRBV15; 12 bases are shared with TRBD2. CDR1 is LNHNV, CDR2 YYDKDF, per germline (reference sequence). Trimming took 0 bases from V and 5 from J; bases not matched to a gene: 8. The CDR3 consists of 17 residues. The CDR3, as DNA: TGTGCCACCAGCAGAGAGTCTAGCGGGAGGGCCCTGGACGAGCAGTACTTC. Translating gives CATSRESSGRALDEQYF.

The chain is built from TRBV7-2 and TRBJ2-2; 8 bases are shared with TRBD1. Per the germline V gene, CDR1 is SGHTA and CDR2 is FQGNSA. This CDR3 has 15 amino acids. J was trimmed by 6 bases and V by 5 bases; bases with no gene match: 8. The CDR3 region is CASSPQGADAGELFF. CDR3 nucleotide sequence: TGTGCCAGCAGCCCCCAGGGGGCGGACGCCGGGGAGCTGTTTTTT.

This clone was picked up a small number of times. J is TRBJ2-1 and V is TRBV18, with TRBD1 identical over 8 bases. The CDR3 loop spans 16 amino acids. Trimming at V came to 5 bases and at J to 2 bases, leaving 8 bases not matched to a gene. Germline CDR1 reads KGHSH; CDR2 reads LQKENI. The CDR3 bases are TGTGCCAGCTCAGCGATTTGGACAGGGACCTACAATGAGCAGTTCTTC. Protein: CASSAIWTGTYNEQFF.

This clone has only a few counts. V and J are TRBV28 and TRBJ2-1; D gene uncertain. Looked up from germline, CDR1 is MDHEN and CDR2 is SYDVKM. The CDR3 totals 14 residues. V lost 3 bases, J lost 8 bases, and 14 bases lay in between. The CDR3 region has the DNA TGTGCCAGCAGTTTTGGACGGCCAGGCGATGAGCAGTTCTTC. Encoded protein: CASSFGRPGDEQFF.

A few counts support this clone. Other nucleotide sequences in the sample specify the same CDR3. The rearrangement uses TRBV30 and TRBJ1-1; perhaps TRBD1 as D (5 bases). This CDR3 spans 13 amino acids. The V gene's germline CDR1 is GTSNPN and CDR2 SVGIG (reference sequence). Trimming shortened V by 3 bases and J by 1 base, and 9 bases separated the two germline ends. CDR3 DNA sequence: TGTGCCTGGAGACCGGGACCGAACACTGAAGCTTTCTTT. Its protein is CAWRPGPNTEAFF.

V is TRBV5-6 and J is TRBJ2-3; 10 bases are shared with TRBD1. The length of the CDR3 is 16 residues. Germline CDR1 reads SGHDT; CDR2 reads YYEEEE. Unmatched junction bases numbered 14, after V lost 5 bases and J lost 8 bases. CDR3 sequence: CASRQAGTGDDGTQYF. The CDR3 nucleotides are TGTGCCAGCAGGCAAGCCGGGACAGGGGATGACGGTACGCAGTATTTT. The full variable domain, completed using reference TRBV5-6 and TRBJ2-3, is DAGVTQSPTHLIKTRGQQVTLRCSPKSGHDTVSWYQQALGQGPQFIFQYYEEEERQRGNFPDRFSGHQFPNYSSELNVNALLLGDSALYLCASRQAGTGDDGTQYFGPGTRLTVL.

The chain is built from TRBV10-1 and TRBJ2-5; no firm D call. The CDR3 runs 12 residues. Germline V CDR1 and CDR2: WNHNN, SYGVQD (reference sequence). The V gene lost 6 bases and the J gene lost 2 bases, with 7 bases spanning the gap. CDR3 protein: CASSRDQETQYF. CDR3 coding DNA: TGCGCCAGCAGCAGAGATCAAGAGACCCAGTACTTC.

This chain connects TRBV21-1 to TRBJ1-1; the DNA was not compared with TRBD1, the D call given in the table. TRBV21-1 is described as a pseudogene. CDR3 size: 13 residues. The CDR3 reads CASSEQQGTEAFF. The DNA of the CDR3 is TGTGCCAGCAGCGAGCAACAGGGTACTGAAGCTTTCTTT.

The chain uses TRBV6-1 and TRBJ1-5, with no clear D. The germline V and J ends were trimmed by 11 bases and 9 bases, with 17 bases remaining between them. Germline V gives CDR1 MNHNS, CDR2 SASEGT. The length of the CDR3 is 12 residues. CDR3 region: CAANLGALPQHF. DNA of the CDR3: TGTGCCGCCAACCTCGGCGCTTTGCCCCAGCATTTT.

This clone was counted a few times. The chain is built from TRBV9 and TRBJ1-3; TRBD1 matches at 9 bases. CDR3 length: 14 amino acids. With V trimmed by 4 bases and J by 8 bases, 7 bases remained unmatched. Germline assignment: CDR1 SGDLS and CDR2 YYNGEE. The CDR3 nucleotides read TGTGCCAGCAGCTTGGGACAGGGAGAACACACCATATATTTT. As protein: CASSLGQGEHTIYF.